The clone carrying this T cell receptor (beta chain) was recorded a few times. Its antigen is undetermined. These data originate in a study of T cells in Graves' hyperthyroidism and ophthalmopathy. Study-wide findings and caveats: Blood held most thyroid clonotypes expanded above 0.001 frequency.

RNA transcripts yielded amplified TCR beta CDR3 regions. Primed by the HTBI set, a first-round RT-PCR was run on the TCR CDR3. TCRdb processed the multiplex PCR reads anew with MiXCR; each CDR3 protein has one entry. This table holds hundreds of thousands of distinct CDR3 sequences, 18% found once. CDR1 SQVTM and CDR2 ANQGSEA come from the germline V gene. Trimming cost V 3 bases and J 4 bases, with 12 bases left between them. CDR3 size: 14 residues. The chain employs TRBV29-1 and TRBJ2-2, with D perhaps matching TRBD2 (5 bases). Sequencing was performed on blood. This clonotype was sampled from a woman between 45 and 65 years old with Graves' hyperthyroidism that later progressed to Graves' ophthalmopathy. In DNA, the CDR3 is TGCAGCGTTGAGCGGCAGGCGGGCACCGGGGAGCTGTTTTTT. Translated: CSVERQAGTGELFF.